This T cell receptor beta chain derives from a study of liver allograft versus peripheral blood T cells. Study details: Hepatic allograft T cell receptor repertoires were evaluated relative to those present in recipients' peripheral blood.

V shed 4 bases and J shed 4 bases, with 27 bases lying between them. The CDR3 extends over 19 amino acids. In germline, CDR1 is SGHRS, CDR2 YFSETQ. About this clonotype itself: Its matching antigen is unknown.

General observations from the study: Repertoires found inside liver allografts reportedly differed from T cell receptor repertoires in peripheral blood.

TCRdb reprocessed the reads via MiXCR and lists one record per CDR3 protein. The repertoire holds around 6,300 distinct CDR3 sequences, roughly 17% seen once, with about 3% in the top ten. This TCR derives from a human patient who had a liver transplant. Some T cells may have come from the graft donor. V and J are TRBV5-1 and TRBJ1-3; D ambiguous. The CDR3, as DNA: TGCGCCAGCAGCACCGGGCCGAGATCCGCTACCGCCTCAGGAAACACCATATATTTT. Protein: CASSTGPRSATASGNTIYF.